One sample yielded the 19 T cell receptor beta chains listed below, sequenced in a study of T cells in Graves' hyperthyroidism and ophthalmopathy. RNA transcripts provided the source from which TCR beta CDR3 regions were amplified. TCR CDR3 regions were first amplified by RT-PCR with HTBI primers. One entry per CDR3 protein, called by TCRdb with MiXCR from the multiplex PCR reads. The repertoire holds about 520,000 distinct CDR3 sequences, with roughly 20% as singletons. Sequenced sample: blood. Receptors were obtained from a man between 18 and 35 years old with Graves' hyperthyroidism.

This clonotype occurred many times. V and J are TRBV28 and TRBJ2-7; D uncertain. V lost 5 bases to trimming and J lost 0 bases, with 14 bases between them. Per germline, CDR1 MDHEN and CDR2 SYDVKM. This CDR3 region has 15 residues. CDR3 bases: TGTGCCAGCAGTCGTACTTCGCTTGGCTCCTACGAGCAGTACTTC. Amino acids: CASSRTSLGSYEQYF.

Only a few counts were recorded for this clonotype. A read error may be the cause here, since a much bigger clone is one base away. V and J are TRBV6-2 or TRBV6-3 and TRBJ2-2, with TRBD2 as a possible D gene (5 bases). CDR1 and CDR2 (germline): MNHEY, SVGEGT. The CDR3 has 11 residues. In DNA, the CDR3 is TGTGCCAGCAGTTACCCCGGGGAGCTGTGTTTT. It yields the protein CASSYPGELCF.

V usage is TRBV6-2 or TRBV6-3 and J usage is TRBJ2-2; 7 nucleotides agree with TRBD2. V shed 1 base, J shed 7 bases, and the junction held 18 bases outside the gene matches. The CDR3 contains 19 residues. Germline CDR1 MNHEY, CDR2 SVGEGT. The CDR3 DNA follows: TGTGCCAGCAGTTACTACCCCTCCATTCGGACTAGGGTCATCGGGGAGCTGTTTTTT. Translation gives CASSYYPSIRTRVIGELFF.

This clonotype was recorded many times. The chain employs TRBV15 and TRBJ1-2; D ambiguous. Germline V CDR1 and CDR2: LNHNV, YYDKDF (reference sequence). This CDR3 is built from 14 residues. V was pared by 5 bases and J by 0 bases, with 10 bases between. The CDR3 protein is CATSFRGANYGYTF. The DNA for the CDR3 is TGTGCCACCAGCTTCCGCGGTGCTAACTATGGCTACACCTTC.

This chain connects TRBV9 to TRBJ2-2, with D perhaps assigned TRBD1 or TRBD2 (6 bases each). V was clipped by 1 base and J by 0 bases, with 10 bases between them. This CDR3 comprises 16 residues. Germline V CDR1 and CDR2: SGDLS, YYNGEE. Here the CDR3 reads CASSVYGGPNTGELFF. For the CDR3, the DNA is TGTGCCAGCAGCGTATATGGGGGGCCGAACACCGGGGAGCTGTTTTTT.

This CDR3 reads CAWALMGVGSYGYTF. In DNA, the CDR3 is TGTGCCTGGGCCCTAATGGGGGTTGGTAGCTATGGCTACACCTTC. The chain employs TRBV30 and TRBJ1-2; D may be TRBD1 (5 bases). Looked up from germline, CDR1 is GTSNPN and CDR2 is SVGIG (reference sequence). Trimming pared 5 bases from V and 4 bases from J, leaving 20 bases between. The CDR3 covers 15 residues. Looking up the rest from reference TRBV30 and TRBJ1-2 gives the full variable domain: SQTIHQWPATLVQPVGSPLSLECTVEGTSNPNLYWYRQAAGRGLQLLFYSVGIGQISSEVPQNLSASRPQDRQFILSSKKLLLSDSGFYLCAWALMGVGSYGYTFGSGTRLTVV.

This clonotype was seen repeatedly, ten times or more. This sequence joins TRBV6-1 and TRBJ2-5; D might be TRBD1 or TRBD2, each matching 6 bases. CDR1 is MNHNS and CDR2 is SASEGT in the germline V gene. CDR3 length: 15 amino acids. V was shortened by 5 bases and J by 5 bases, with 18 bases between the two germline ends. CDR3 region: CASSPQGGRGETQYF. The CDR3 DNA reads as TGTGCCAGCAGTCCCCAAGGGGGACGGGGGGAGACCCAGTACTTC.

CDR3 bases: TGTGCCTGGAACAAAGGGGGGCTCTCGACAGGGACCCAGTACTTC. It encodes CAWNKGGLSTGTQYF. The V gene is TRBV30, the J gene TRBJ2-5, with D perhaps given as TRBD1 or TRBD2 (6 bases each). Germline V gives CDR1 GTSNPN, CDR2 SVGIG (reference sequence). Between the trimmed V and J ends, which lost 4 bases and 7 bases, there was a span of 22 bases. The CDR3 covers 15 residues. Variable domain in full (rest from reference TRBV30 and TRBJ2-5): SQTIHQWPATLVQPVGSPLSLECTVEGTSNPNLYWYRQAAGRGLQLLFYSVGIGQISSEVPQNLSASRPQDRQFILSSKKLLLSDSGFYLCAWNKGGLSTGTQYFGPGTRLLVL.

With regard to this clonotype: A much larger clone sits a single nucleotide away, making a read error possible. V is TRBV7-9 and J is TRBJ2-7, with D perhaps TRBD1 (6 bases). The V gene's germline CDR1 is SEHNR and CDR2 FQNEAQ (reference sequence). There are 12 residues in the CDR3. CDR3 DNA: TGTGTCAGCAGCCCAGGACAGAACGAGCAGTACTTC. It specifies CVSSPGQNEQYF.

This clonotype was observed a handful of times. V is TRBV4-1 and J is TRBJ1-5; 7 nucleotides align to TRBD1. Germline V gene data show CDR1 as MGHRA and CDR2 as YSYEKL. CDR3 length: 16 amino acids. V lost 2 bases to trimming and J lost 5 bases; unmatched junction nucleotides: 9. The CDR3 coding sequence is TGCGCCAGCAGCCAAATACAGGGGCCGGTTTATCAGCCCCAGCATTTT. It translates to CASSQIQGPVYQPQHF.

This chain uses TRBV6-1 with TRBJ2-7; TRBD2 agrees at 7 bases. There are 16 residues in the CDR3. Germline V gene lookup returns CDR1 MNHNS and CDR2 SASEGT. Germline trimming cut 6 bases from V and 0 bases from J; bases unmatched to any gene: 11. This CDR3 is CASSSGGSGSSYEQYF. Here the CDR3 DNA reads TGTGCCAGCAGCTCGGGGGGTAGCGGTAGCTCCTACGAGCAGTACTTC.

The table lists this clonotype with many counts. In nucleotides, the CDR3 is TGTGCCAGCAGTTGGGGGGGCCGCACTGAAGCTTTCTTT. It specifies CASSWGGRTEAFF. The chain has TRBV12-3 or TRBV12-4 and TRBJ1-1, with D perhaps matching TRBD1 (6 bases). With 4 bases removed from V and 4 bases from J, the gap between germline ends came to 10 bases. This CDR3 is 13 amino acids long.

This clonotype was seen ten or more times. The gene calls are TRBV12-3 or TRBV12-4 and TRBJ2-5, with D tentatively TRBD2 (7 bases). V was pared by 3 bases and J by 5 bases, with 16 bases between. This CDR3 has 15 amino acids. The DNA of the CDR3 is TGTGCCAGCAGTTTTCTCGAGGGGGGGAGTGAGACCCAGTACTTC. This gives the protein CASSFLEGGSETQYF.

This clonotype was seen many times. This chain links TRBV28 with TRBJ2-7; 9 bases line up with TRBD1. This CDR3 has 15 residues. Germline V gives CDR1 MDHEN, CDR2 SYDVKM. V dropped 5 bases and J dropped 4; count of bases not matched to a gene: 9. The chain's CDR3 is CASSRPGTGKYEQYF. In DNA, the CDR3 is TGTGCCAGCAGTCGACCCGGGACAGGGAAATACGAGCAGTACTTC.

The V call is TRBV5-1, the J call TRBJ2-7; 11 positions agree with TRBD1. Germline V lookup: CDR1 SGHRS, CDR2 YFSETQ. Germline trimming cut 4 bases from V and 2 bases from J; bases unmatched to any gene: 5. The length of the CDR3 is 15 residues. The CDR3 region is CASSPGTGGTYEQYF. The CDR3 DNA reads as TGCGCCAGCAGCCCGGGGACAGGGGGGACCTACGAGCAGTACTTC.

This clonotype was counted at least ten times. The V and J genes are TRBV20-1 and TRBJ2-7; D is possibly TRBD1 (6 bases). V was trimmed by 8 bases and J by 3 bases, leaving 20 bases between them. The CDR3 covers 14 residues. Germline assignment: CDR1 DFQATT and CDR2 SNEGSKA (reference sequence). In DNA, the CDR3 is TGCAGTTCCCCCCGAATACGACAGGACTACGAGCAGTACTTC. This translates into CSSPRIRQDYEQYF.

The sample holds many counts of this clonotype. The rearrangement joins TRBV7-9 to TRBJ2-2, with D unresolved. V shed 4 bases and J shed 4 bases, with 13 bases lying between them. The CDR3 totals 15 residues. Germline V gene lookup returns CDR1 SEHNR and CDR2 FQNEAQ (reference sequence). The CDR3 loop reads CASSSKDGPTGELFF. Written as DNA, the CDR3 is TGTGCCAGCAGCTCTAAGGACGGACCCACCGGGGAGCTGTTTTTT.

This clonotype was seen repeatedly, ten times or more. The chain employs TRBV27 and TRBJ1-1; a weak D match, TRBD1 (5 bases). The CDR3 has 16 residues. Germline values: CDR1 MNHEY, CDR2 SMNVEV (reference sequence). Trimming removed 6 bases at V and 6 bases at J, with 23 bases between. CDR3: CASSSAPQWGLAEAFF. In nucleotides, the CDR3 is TGTGCCAGCAGCTCAGCTCCCCAGTGGGGGTTGGCTGAAGCTTTCTTT.

J is TRBJ1-2 and V is TRBV30, with D maybe TRBD1 (6 bases). The V end was cut by 1 base, the J end by 6 bases, with 6 bases between. The CDR3 loop spans 11 amino acids. CDR1 GTSNPN and CDR2 SVGIG come from the germline V gene (reference sequence). CDR3 DNA sequence: TGTGCCTGGAGTGGGGGGCATGGCTACACCTTC. Its translation: CAWSGGHGYTF.